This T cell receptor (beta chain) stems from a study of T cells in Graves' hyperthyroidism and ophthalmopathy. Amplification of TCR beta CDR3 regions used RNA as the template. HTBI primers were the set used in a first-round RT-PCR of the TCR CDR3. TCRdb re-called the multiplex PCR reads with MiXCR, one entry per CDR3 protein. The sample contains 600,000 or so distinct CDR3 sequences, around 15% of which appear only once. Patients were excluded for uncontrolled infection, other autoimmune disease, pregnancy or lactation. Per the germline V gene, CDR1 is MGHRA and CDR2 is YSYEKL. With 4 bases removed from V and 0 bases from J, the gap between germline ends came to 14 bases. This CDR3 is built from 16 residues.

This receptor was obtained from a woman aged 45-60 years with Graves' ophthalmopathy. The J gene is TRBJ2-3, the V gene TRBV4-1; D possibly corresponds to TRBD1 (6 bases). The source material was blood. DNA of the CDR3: TGCGCCAGCAGCCCGTCATCAGGGGTGAGCACAGATACGCAGTATTTT. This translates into CASSPSSGVSTDTQYF.